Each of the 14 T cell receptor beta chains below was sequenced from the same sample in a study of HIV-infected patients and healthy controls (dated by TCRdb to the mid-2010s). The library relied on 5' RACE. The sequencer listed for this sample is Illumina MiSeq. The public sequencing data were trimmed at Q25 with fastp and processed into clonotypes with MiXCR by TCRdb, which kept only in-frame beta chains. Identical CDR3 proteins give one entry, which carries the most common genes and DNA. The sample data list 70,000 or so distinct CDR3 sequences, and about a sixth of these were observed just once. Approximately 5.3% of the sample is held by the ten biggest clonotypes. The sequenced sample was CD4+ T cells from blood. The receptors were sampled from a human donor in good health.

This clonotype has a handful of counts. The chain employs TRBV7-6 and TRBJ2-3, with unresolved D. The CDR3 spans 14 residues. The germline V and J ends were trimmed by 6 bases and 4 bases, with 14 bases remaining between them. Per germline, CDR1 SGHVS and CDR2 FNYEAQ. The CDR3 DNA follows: TGTGCCAGCAGTCGGAACCCGTCGGCAGATACGCAGTATTTT. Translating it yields CASSRNPSADTQYF.

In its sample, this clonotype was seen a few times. The CDR3: CASSLAGRGDYQPQHF. Here the CDR3 DNA reads TGTGCCAGCAGTTTAGCTGGCAGGGGGGACTATCAGCCCCAGCATTTT. The chain combines TRBV12-3 or TRBV12-4 with TRBJ1-5; 7 nucleotides line up with TRBD1. J gave up 5 bases and V 0 bases, and 7 bases lay outside the gene matches. The CDR3 has 16 residues.

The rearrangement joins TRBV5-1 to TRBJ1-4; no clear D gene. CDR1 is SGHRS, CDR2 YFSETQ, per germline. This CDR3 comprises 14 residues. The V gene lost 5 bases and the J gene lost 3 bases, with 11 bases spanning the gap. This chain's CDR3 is CASSRSGANEKLFF. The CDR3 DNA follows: TGCGCCAGCAGTCGGTCTGGGGCTAATGAAAAACTGTTTTTT.

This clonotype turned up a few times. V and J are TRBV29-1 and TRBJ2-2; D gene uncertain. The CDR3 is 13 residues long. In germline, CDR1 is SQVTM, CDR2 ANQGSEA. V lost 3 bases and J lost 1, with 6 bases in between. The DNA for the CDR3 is TGCAGCGTTGACGGCGGGAACACCGGGGAGCTGTTTTTT. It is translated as CSVDGGNTGELFF.

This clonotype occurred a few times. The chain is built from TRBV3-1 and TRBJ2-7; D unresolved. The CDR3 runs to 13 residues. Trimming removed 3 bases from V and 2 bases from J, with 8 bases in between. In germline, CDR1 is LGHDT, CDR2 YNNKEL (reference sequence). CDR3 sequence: CASSQRIAYEQYF. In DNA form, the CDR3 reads TGTGCCAGCAGCCAGAGGATCGCCTACGAGCAGTACTTC.

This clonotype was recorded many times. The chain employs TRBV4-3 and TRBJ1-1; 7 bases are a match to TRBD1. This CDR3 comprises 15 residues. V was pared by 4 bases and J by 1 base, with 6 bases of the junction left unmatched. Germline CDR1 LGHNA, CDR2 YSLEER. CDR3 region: CASSLMTGPNTEAFF. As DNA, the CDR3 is TGCGCCAGCAGCCTTATGACAGGGCCGAACACTGAAGCTTTCTTT.

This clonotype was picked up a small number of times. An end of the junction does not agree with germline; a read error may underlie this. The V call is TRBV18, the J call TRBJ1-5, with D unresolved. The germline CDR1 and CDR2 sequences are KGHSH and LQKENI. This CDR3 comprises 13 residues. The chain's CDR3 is CASSPTRNQPQHF. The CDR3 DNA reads TGTGCCAGTTCACCGACCCGCAATCAGCCCCAGCATTTT.

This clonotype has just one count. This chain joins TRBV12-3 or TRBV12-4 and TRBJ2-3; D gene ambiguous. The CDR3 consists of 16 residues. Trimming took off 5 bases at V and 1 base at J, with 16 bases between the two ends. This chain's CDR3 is CASSPWVGRGTDTQYF. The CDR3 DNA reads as TGTGCCAGCAGTCCTTGGGTTGGGCGTGGCACAGATACGCAGTATTTT.

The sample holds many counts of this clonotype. Here the CDR3 DNA reads TGCAGTGCTAGAGCGGGGGCTGGCAATCAGCCCCAGCATTTT. It codes for CSARAGAGNQPQHF. The chain carries TRBV20-1 and TRBJ1-5; maybe TRBD1 (6 bases). V was pared by 1 base and J by 2 bases, with 9 bases between. CDR3 length: 14 amino acids. Germline CDR1 DFQATT, CDR2 SNEGSKA (reference sequence).

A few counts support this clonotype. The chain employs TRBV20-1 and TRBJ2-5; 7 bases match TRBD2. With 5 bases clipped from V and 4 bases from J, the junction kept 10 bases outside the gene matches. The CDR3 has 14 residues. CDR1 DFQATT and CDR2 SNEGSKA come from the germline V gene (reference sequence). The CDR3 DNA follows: TGCAGTGCTCCCCCCATGCCGGGGGGAGAGACCCAGTACTTC. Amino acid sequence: CSAPPMPGGETQYF.

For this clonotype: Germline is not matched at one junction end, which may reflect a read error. CDR3 region: CASSLGVRTDTKYF. In DNA, the CDR3 is TGTGCCAGCAGCTTAGGGGTCCGCACAGATACGAAGTATTTT. The chain recombines TRBV7-2 with TRBJ2-3; no clear D. CDR1 is SGHTA, CDR2 FQGNSA, per germline. This CDR3 region has 14 residues.

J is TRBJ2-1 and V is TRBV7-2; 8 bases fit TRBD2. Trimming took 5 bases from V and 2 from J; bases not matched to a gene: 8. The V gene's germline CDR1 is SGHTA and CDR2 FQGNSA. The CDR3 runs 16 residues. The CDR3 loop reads CASSPRAGDTYNEQFF. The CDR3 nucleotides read TGTGCCAGCAGCCCTAGAGCGGGAGATACCTACAATGAGCAGTTCTTC.

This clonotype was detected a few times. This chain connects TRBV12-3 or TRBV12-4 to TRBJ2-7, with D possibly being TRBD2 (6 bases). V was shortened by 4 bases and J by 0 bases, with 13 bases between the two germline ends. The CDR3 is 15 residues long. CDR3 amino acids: CASSSRPGSSYEQYF. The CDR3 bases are TGTGCCAGCAGTTCCCGACCCGGGAGCTCCTACGAGCAGTACTTC.

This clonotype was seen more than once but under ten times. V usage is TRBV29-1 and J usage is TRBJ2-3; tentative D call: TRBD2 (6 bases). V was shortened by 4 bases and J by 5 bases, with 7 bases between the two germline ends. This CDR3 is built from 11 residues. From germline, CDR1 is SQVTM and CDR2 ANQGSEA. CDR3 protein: CSVGLGDTQYF. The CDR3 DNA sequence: TGCAGCGTTGGACTAGGAGATACGCAGTATTTT.